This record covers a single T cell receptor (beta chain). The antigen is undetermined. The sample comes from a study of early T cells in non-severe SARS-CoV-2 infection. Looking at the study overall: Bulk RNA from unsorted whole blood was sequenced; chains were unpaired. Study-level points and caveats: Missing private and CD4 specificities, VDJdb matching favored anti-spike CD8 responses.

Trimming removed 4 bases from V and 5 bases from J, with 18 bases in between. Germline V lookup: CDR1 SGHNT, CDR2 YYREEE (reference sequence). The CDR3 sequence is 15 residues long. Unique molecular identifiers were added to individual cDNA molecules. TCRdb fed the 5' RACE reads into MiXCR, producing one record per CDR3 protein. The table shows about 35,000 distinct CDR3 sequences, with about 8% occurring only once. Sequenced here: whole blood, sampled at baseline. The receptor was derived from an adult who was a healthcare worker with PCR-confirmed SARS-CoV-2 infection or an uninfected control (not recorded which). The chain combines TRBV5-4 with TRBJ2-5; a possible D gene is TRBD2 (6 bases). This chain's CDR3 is CASSSSGTLKETQYF. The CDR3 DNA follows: TGTGCCAGCAGCAGCTCCGGGACTCTAAAGGAGACCCAGTACTTC.